The 21 T cell receptor beta chains listed next were all sequenced from one sample in a study of cytotoxic CD8 clonotypes in ibrutinib-treated CLL. Generated by immunoSEQ multiplex PCR, the TCRdb table keeps only in-frame clones and is missing some. The sample includes some 130,000 clones, 70% to 90% of them seen just once. This specimen consisted of PBMCs, obtained after 24 months of ibrutinib treatment. The receptor source for this set is a human donor with chronic lymphocytic leukemia.

As to this clone: The same CDR3 can be traced to other DNA sequences in this sample. This chain connects TRBV7-2 to TRBJ2-7; D is uncertain. There are 14 residues in the CDR3. Germline V gene data show CDR1 as SGHTA and CDR2 as FQGNSA. Trimming took off 5 bases at V and 2 bases at J, with 13 bases between the two ends. CDR3 DNA: TGTGCCAGCAGCCCTGGCCAAGGACCCTACGAGCAGTACTTC. This translates into CASSPGQGPYEQYF.

The V call is TRBV5-1, the J call TRBJ2-7, with TRBD2 matching 9 bases. J lost 3 bases, V lost 2 bases, and 9 bases had no gene match. The germline gives CDR1 SGHRS, CDR2 YFSETQ. This CDR3 comprises 16 residues. CDR3 in amino acids: CASSLGRLAADYEQYF. The DNA of the CDR3 is TGCGCCAGCAGCTTAGGTCGACTAGCGGCCGACTACGAGCAGTACTTC.

The V and J genes are TRBV5-4 and TRBJ1-4; D unclear. This CDR3 has 12 amino acids. V lost 4 bases, J lost 10 bases, and 11 bases lay in between. Germline V gene sequence: CDR1 SGHNT, CDR2 YYREEE (reference sequence). The CDR3 is CASSLNLGKLFF. The CDR3 DNA reads TGTGCCAGCAGCCTAAACTTAGGAAAACTGTTTTTT.

This clone was detected once. This chain joins TRBV7-8 and TRBJ2-2, with D unclear. The CDR3 spans 15 residues. Per the germline V gene, CDR1 is SGHVS and CDR2 is FQNEAQ. Trimming took 2 bases from V and 3 from J, leaving 10 bases between them. Here the CDR3 DNA reads TGTGCCAGCAGCTTAAAAGGCGCATACACCGGGGAGCTGTTTTTT. Encoded protein: CASSLKGAYTGELFF.

This chain uses TRBV5-1 with TRBJ2-2; 8 bases agree with TRBD2. V was clipped by 3 bases and J by 1 base; unmatched bases: 8. CDR1 is SGHRS and CDR2 is YFSETQ in the germline V gene. The CDR3 has 17 residues. Here the CDR3 DNA reads TGCGCCAGCAGCTCCGGTGCGGGGGGCAAGAACACCGGGGAGCTGTTTTTT. Translating it yields CASSSGAGGKNTGELFF.

The chain is built from TRBV11-1 and TRBJ2-3, with 7 bases aligning to TRBD1. V was pared by 4 bases and J by 4 bases, with 8 bases of the junction left unmatched. The CDR3 is made up of 15 amino acids. Looked up from germline, CDR1 is SGHAT and CDR2 is FQDESV (reference sequence). CDR3 bases: TGTGCCAGCAGCTCGAATTACAGGGGTTCAGATACGCAGTATTTT. It specifies CASSSNYRGSDTQYF.

This rearrangement joins TRBV29-1 to TRBJ1-3; the match to TRBD1 covers 8 bases. The length of the CDR3 is 15 residues. Germline V gene sequence: CDR1 SQVTM, CDR2 ANQGSEA. V lost 4 bases, J lost 4 bases, and 9 bases stayed unmatched. In DNA, the CDR3 is TGCAGCGTTGCATTGGGACAGGTCGGAGGAAACACCATATATTTT. Amino acid sequence: CSVALGQVGGNTIYF.

This clone came up a few times. The CDR3 DNA sequence: TGTGCCAGCAGCCGAGATAATTCACCCCTCCACTTT. Encoded protein: CASSRDNSPLHF. The rearrangement joins TRBV9 to TRBJ1-6; D not resolved. CDR1 SGDLS and CDR2 YYNGEE come from the germline V gene. This CDR3 has 12 residues. Trimming removed 4 bases from V and 5 bases from J, with 4 bases in between.

This chain uses TRBV10-3 with TRBJ2-3, with a weak D call TRBD2 (6 bases). V shed 10 bases and J shed 2 bases, with 16 bases lying between them. The CDR3 length is 14 residues. The V gene's germline CDR1 is ENHRY and CDR2 SYGVKD. In DNA, the CDR3 is TGTGCCACCGGGACTTTCACAGACACAGATACGCAGTATTTT. Translated: CATGTFTDTDTQYF.

The chain uses TRBV4-2 and TRBJ1-3; 7 positions match TRBD1. The V gene's germline CDR1 is LGHNA and CDR2 YNFKEQ. With V trimmed by 1 base and J by 2 bases, 2 bases remained unmatched. The CDR3 loop spans 15 amino acids. The CDR3 DNA follows: TGTGCCAGCAGCCAAGCAGGGGGGCCTGGAAACACCATATATTTT. It encodes CASSQAGGPGNTIYF.

The rearrangement links TRBV4-2 to TRBJ1-5; D not certain. The V and J ends lost 5 bases and 7 bases respectively, with 15 bases between them. Looked up from germline, CDR1 is LGHNA and CDR2 is YNFKEQ. The CDR3 has 14 residues. The CDR3 reads CASSLFSEDQPQHF. The CDR3, as DNA: TGTGCCAGCAGCTTGTTTAGCGAGGACCAGCCCCAGCATTTT.

This chain uses TRBV18 with TRBJ2-7; 8 bases line up with TRBD1. The V gene's germline CDR1 is KGHSH and CDR2 LQKENI. The CDR3 covers 14 residues. V trimming: 3 bases; J trimming: 5 bases; junction bases outside the gene matches: 6. As DNA, the CDR3 is TGTGCCAGCTCACCTGGGACAGGCGTCAACGAGCAGTACTTC. This translates into CASSPGTGVNEQYF.

The gene calls are TRBV18 and TRBJ2-5; a possible D gene is TRBD2 (5 bases). CDR3 length: 14 amino acids. Germline V lookup: CDR1 KGHSH, CDR2 LQKENI. V shed 6 bases and J shed 4 bases, with 15 bases lying between them. The CDR3 spells CASSPISEGETQYF. The CDR3 nucleotides read TGTGCCAGCTCCCCCATTAGCGAGGGAGAGACCCAGTACTTC.

V usage is TRBV10-3 and J usage is TRBJ1-2; no reliable D call. The germline V and J ends were trimmed by 0 bases and 2 bases, with 7 bases remaining between them. The V gene's germline CDR1 is ENHRY and CDR2 SYGVKD. The CDR3 covers 14 residues. The CDR3 protein is CAISESGGNYGYTF. The CDR3 DNA sequence: TGTGCCATCAGTGAGTCGGGCGGAAACTATGGCTACACCTTC.

This clone was found once. The chain links TRBV28 to TRBJ1-1; D might be TRBD1 (6 bases). The CDR3 loop spans 16 amino acids. The germline V gene encodes CDR1 MDHEN and CDR2 SYDVKM. Trimming removed 3 bases at V and 1 base at J, with 15 bases between. The CDR3 reads CASSFWGSGANTEAFF. In DNA form, the CDR3 reads TGTGCCAGCAGTTTTTGGGGGTCGGGGGCGAACACTGAAGCTTTCTTT.

The chain combines TRBV7-9 with TRBJ1-1; weak D call: TRBD1 (5 bases). Germline-derived CDR1 and CDR2 are SEHNR and FQNEAQ (reference sequence). The V gene lost 4 bases and the J gene lost 10 bases, with 13 bases spanning the gap. The CDR3 is 12 residues long. The CDR3: CASSSGGARAFF. In DNA, the CDR3 is TGTGCCAGCAGCTCGGGAGGGGCGAGAGCTTTCTTT.

The chain combines TRBV19 with TRBJ2-4; maybe TRBD2 (5 bases). Germline CDR1 reads LNHDA; CDR2 reads SQIVND (reference sequence). The V gene lost 1 base and the J gene lost 1 base, with 20 bases spanning the gap. This CDR3 contains 19 residues. CDR3 nucleotides: TGTGCCAGTAGTATAGCTAGGAGGTTGGTAATCGGGGCCAAAAACATTCAGTACTTC. This gives the protein CASSIARRLVIGAKNIQYF.

The V and J genes are TRBV2 and TRBJ2-1; TRBD2 matches at 13 bases. V gave up 6 bases and J gave up 7 bases; unmatched junction bases: 12. The CDR3 extends over 17 amino acids. CDR1 and CDR2 (germline): SNHLY, FYNNEI. CDR3 sequence: CASRRTSGGQIRNEQFF. The CDR3 coding sequence is TGTGCCAGCAGGCGGACTAGCGGGGGTCAAATAAGAAATGAGCAGTTCTTC.

The rearrangement uses TRBV7-2 and TRBJ2-3; 9 positions match TRBD2. CDR3 length: 17 amino acids. The J segment lost 1 base and the V segment lost 3 bases, leaving 8 bases of the junction unmatched. The germline V gene has CDR1 SGHTA and CDR2 FQGNSA. CDR3 nucleotides: TGTGCCAGCAGCTTCGTAGGCGGGGGGGCTGGCACAGATACGCAGTATTTT. Encoded protein: CASSFVGGGAGTDTQYF.

The chain joins TRBV2 to TRBJ1-1, with a tentative D call TRBD1 (6 bases). Germline lookup yields CDR1 SNHLY and CDR2 FYNNEI. V was shortened by 4 bases and J by 1 base, with 13 bases between the two germline ends. The CDR3 length is 15 residues. CDR3 bases: TGTGCCAGCAGTGTAGGCAGGGGTGGGAACACTGAAGCTTTCTTT. Translating gives CASSVGRGGNTEAFF.

This chain joins TRBV2 and TRBJ1-5; no clear D. The CDR3 is 13 residues long. V lost 4 bases and J lost 5, with 9 bases in between. Germline CDR1 reads SNHLY; CDR2 reads FYNNEI. CDR3 sequence reads: CASSASEDQPQHF. The CDR3 DNA reads as TGTGCCAGCAGTGCCTCGGAGGATCAGCCCCAGCATTTT.